The 21 T cell receptor beta chains in this list originate from one sample, sequenced in a study of cytomegalovirus exposure and HLA in healthy donors. PCR amplification relied on 60 Vbeta primers (plus 13 Jbeta primers). Data came from immunoSEQ multiplex PCR; TCRdb stores just in-frame clones and leaves some out. The sample table includes 150,000 or so clones. The specimen was PBMCs. Receptor source: a woman in her fifties or sixties in good health and CMV-seronegative.

The rearrangement links TRBV5-6 to TRBJ2-5; D is possibly TRBD2 (6 bases). The V gene's germline CDR1 is SGHDT and CDR2 YYEEEE. The CDR3 length is 12 residues. V was trimmed by 3 bases and J by 4 bases, leaving 7 bases between them. The CDR3, as DNA: TGTGCCAGCAGCTGGGGAGGAGAGACCCAGTACTTC. Amino acids: CASSWGGETQYF.

V and J are TRBV6-1 and TRBJ1-4; TRBD1 matches at 10 bases. Germline CDR1 MNHNS, CDR2 SASEGT. This CDR3 is 14 amino acids long. J lost 7 bases, V lost 7 bases, and 6 bases had no gene match. Here the CDR3 DNA reads TGTGCCAGCACTTCGACAGGGGGCGGTGAAAAACTGTTTTTT. Encoded protein: CASTSTGGGEKLFF.

This sequence joins TRBV18 and TRBJ1-1; D is possibly TRBD1 (6 bases). This CDR3 contains 14 residues. Germline V gene data show CDR1 as KGHSH and CDR2 as LQKENI. Trimming stripped 4 bases from V and 7 bases from J, with 16 bases between. The CDR3 coding sequence is TGTGCCAGCTCACAAACAACAGGGAAAATTGAAGCTTTCTTT. Encoded protein: CASSQTTGKIEAFF.

V is TRBV20-1 and J is TRBJ1-1; no clear D. The CDR3 length is 11 residues. Trimming shortened V by 3 bases and J by 4 bases, and 6 bases separated the two germline ends. The V gene's germline CDR1 is DFQATT and CDR2 SNEGSKA (reference sequence). CDR3 DNA: TGCAGTGCTAGTTCCTCCACTGAAGCTTTCTTT. Protein product: CSASSSTEAFF.

The rearrangement joins TRBV19 to TRBJ2-2; no clear D gene. CDR1 and CDR2 from the germline V gene are LNHDA and SQIVND (reference sequence). Trimming removed 7 bases at V and 5 bases at J, with 14 bases between. The CDR3 covers 14 residues. DNA of the CDR3: TGTGCCAGTACCCGAATTGACTGGACCGGGGAGCTGTTTTTT. Amino acids: CASTRIDWTGELFF. Based on the CDR3 plus reference TRBV19 and TRBJ2-2, the full variable domain is DGGITQSPKYLFRKEGQNVTLSCEQNLNHDAMYWYRQDPGQGLRLIYYSQIVNDFQKGDIAEGYSVSREKKESFPLTVTSAQKNPTAFYLCASTRIDWTGELFFGEGSRLTVL.

The chain couples TRBV6-1 to TRBJ2-7; 10 nucleotides match TRBD1. Germline V CDR1 and CDR2: MNHNS, SASEGT. J was trimmed by 3 bases and V by 6 bases; bases with no gene match: 5. The CDR3 sequence is 14 residues long. CDR3 DNA: TGTGCCAGCAGAACCGGGACAGGGGTCTACGAGCAGTACTTC. Its translation: CASRTGTGVYEQYF.

The J gene is TRBJ2-2, the V gene TRBV30; 12 bases map to TRBD1. This CDR3 has 16 amino acids. V was clipped by 3 bases and J by 6 bases; unmatched bases: 8. Per germline, CDR1 GTSNPN and CDR2 SVGIG (reference sequence). This CDR3 is CAWSDTGTGGPGELFF. CDR3 nucleotide sequence: TGTGCCTGGAGCGACACCGGGACAGGGGGCCCCGGGGAGCTGTTTTTT. Together with reference TRBV30 and TRBJ2-2, the CDR3 gives the full variable domain: SQTIHQWPATLVQPVGSPLSLECTVEGTSNPNLYWYRQAAGRGLQLLFYSVGIGQISSEVPQNLSASRPQDRQFILSSKKLLLSDSGFYLCAWSDTGTGGPGELFFGEGSRLTVL.

V is TRBV4-3 and J is TRBJ2-1, with D tentatively TRBD2 (6 bases). Germline CDR1 reads LGHNA; CDR2 reads YSLEER. The CDR3 contains 17 residues. The V gene lost 1 base and the J gene lost 8 bases, with 21 bases spanning the gap. The CDR3 nucleotides read TGCGCCAGCAGCCAAGCCCCAATGGGGGAGGTCTTGGATGAGCAGTTCTTC. Translating gives CASSQAPMGEVLDEQFF.

The rearrangement links TRBV4-3 to TRBJ2-3; 7 bases line up with TRBD2. CDR1 is LGHNA and CDR2 is YSLEER in the germline V gene. CDR3 length: 16 residues. Losses at the gene ends were 1 base for V and 0 bases for J; bases not matched to a gene: 4. The CDR3 region has the DNA TGCGCCAGCAGCCAAGCCCTAGCGGCTAGCACAGATACGCAGTATTTT. It is translated as CASSQALAASTDTQYF.

V gene TRBV6-5 combines with J gene TRBJ2-7; 9 positions match TRBD1. The germline gives CDR1 MNHEY, CDR2 SVGAGI. This CDR3 region has 14 residues. V was pared by 4 bases and J by 3 bases, with 4 bases of the junction left unmatched. The CDR3 sequence: CASSFGTGNYEQYF. In DNA, the CDR3 is TGTGCCAGCAGTTTCGGGACAGGGAACTACGAGCAGTACTTC.

The chain carries TRBV5-1 and TRBJ2-6; perhaps TRBD1 as D (6 bases). V was pared by 0 bases and J by 3 bases, with 13 bases between. This CDR3 comprises 17 residues. The germline V gene encodes CDR1 SGHRS and CDR2 YFSETQ. The CDR3 is CASSLESQGRGANVLTF. CDR3 nucleotides: TGCGCCAGCAGCTTGGAGTCCCAGGGGCGTGGGGCCAACGTCCTGACTTTC.

The chain carries TRBV5-1 and TRBJ2-5; D is perhaps TRBD1 (5 bases). Germline assignment: CDR1 SGHRS and CDR2 YFSETQ. The CDR3 is made up of 13 amino acids. Between the trimmed V and J ends, which lost 5 bases and 5 bases, there was a span of 13 bases. CDR3 region: CASRQTVGETQYF. As DNA, the CDR3 is TGCGCCAGCAGACAGACAGTAGGGGAGACCCAGTACTTC.

The V call is TRBV5-1, the J call TRBJ2-4, with TRBD2 identical over 8 bases. Germline V gene lookup returns CDR1 SGHRS and CDR2 YFSETQ. Germline trimming cut 0 bases from V and 1 base from J; bases unmatched to any gene: 18. The CDR3 is 21 residues long. CDR3 region: CASSLDWGSGANEEAKNIQYF. The CDR3 bases are TGCGCCAGCAGCTTGGATTGGGGTAGCGGGGCCAACGAGGAGGCCAAAAACATTCAGTACTTC.

This chain uses TRBV5-1 with TRBJ1-1; 7 bases align to TRBD1. Germline V gene lookup returns CDR1 SGHRS and CDR2 YFSETQ. V was pared by 4 bases and J by 6 bases, with 9 bases of the junction left unmatched. This CDR3 has 14 residues. This chain's CDR3 is CASSLQTGVAEAFF. CDR3 nucleotides: TGCGCCAGCAGCCTACAAACAGGGGTCGCTGAAGCTTTCTTT.

The chain couples TRBV5-1 to TRBJ2-3; 9 nucleotides agree with TRBD2. The CDR3 is 15 amino acids. V gave up 9 bases and J gave up 1 base; unmatched junction bases: 9. Germline CDR1 SGHRS, CDR2 YFSETQ. CDR3 amino acids: CATASSGARTDTQYF. The CDR3 bases are TGCGCCACCGCGTCTAGCGGGGCCCGCACAGATACGCAGTATTTT.

The chain links TRBV15 to TRBJ1-5, with D tentatively TRBD1 (6 bases). There are 16 residues in the CDR3. Germline values: CDR1 LNHNV, CDR2 YYDKDF (reference sequence). V dropped 3 bases and J dropped 4 bases, with 16 bases sitting between them. CDR3 protein: CATSSSGVAANQPQHF. In DNA form, the CDR3 reads TGTGCCACCAGCAGTTCAGGGGTGGCGGCTAATCAGCCCCAGCATTTT. Based on the CDR3 plus reference TRBV15 and TRBJ1-5, the full variable domain is DAMVIQNPRYQVTQFGKPVTLSCSQTLNHNVMYWYQQKSSQAPKLLFHYYDKDFNNEADTPDNFQSRRPNTSFCFLDIRSPGLGDTAMYLCATSSSGVAANQPQHFGDGTRLSIL.

The rearrangement uses TRBV7-8 and TRBJ1-1, with D perhaps TRBD1 (6 bases). The germline CDR1 and CDR2 sequences are SGHVS and FQNEAQ. The CDR3 extends over 15 amino acids. V lost 3 bases and J lost 3, with 14 bases in between. The CDR3 reads CASSFQGKLHTEAFF. DNA of the CDR3: TGTGCCAGCAGCTTTCAGGGGAAGTTGCACACTGAAGCTTTCTTT.

This chain uses TRBV5-1 with TRBJ2-2; TRBD1 matches 8 bases. V was clipped by 5 bases and J by 2 bases; unmatched bases: 5. Per the germline V gene, CDR1 is SGHRS and CDR2 is YFSETQ. CDR3 length equals 15 residues. The CDR3 protein is CASRAGTGNTGELFF. CDR3 coding DNA: TGCGCCAGCAGGGCCGGGACAGGCAACACCGGGGAGCTGTTTTTT.

The chain has TRBV5-1 and TRBJ2-2; 7 nucleotides line up with TRBD1. Germline V gene data show CDR1 as SGHRS and CDR2 as YFSETQ. The CDR3 spans 16 residues. J gave up 5 bases and V 0 bases, and 7 bases lay outside the gene matches. The CDR3 sequence is CASSLGWTGVTGELFF. CDR3 coding DNA: TGCGCCAGCAGCTTGGGGTGGACAGGCGTTACCGGGGAGCTGTTTTTT.

This sequence joins TRBV4-1 and TRBJ2-7, with TRBD2 matching 7 bases. V lost 3 bases, J lost 2 bases, and 10 bases stayed unmatched. CDR1 and CDR2 (germline): MGHRA, YSYEKL. There are 16 residues in the CDR3. The CDR3 loop reads CASSQSGDRRAYEQYF. The CDR3 DNA follows: TGCGCCAGCAGCCAGAGCGGGGACCGAAGGGCCTACGAGCAGTACTTC.

The V gene is TRBV13, the J gene TRBJ2-3; D not certain. The CDR3 has 12 residues. Germline V CDR1 and CDR2: PRHDT, FYEKMQ (reference sequence). Trimming shortened V by 1 base and J by 4 bases, and 3 bases separated the two germline ends. The DNA of the CDR3 is TGTGCCAGCAGCTTAGCTTCAGATACGCAGTATTTT. It translates to CASSLASDTQYF. Looking up the rest from reference TRBV13 and TRBJ2-3 gives the full variable domain: AAGVIQSPRHLIKEKRETATLKCYPIPRHDTVYWYQQGPGQDPQFLISFYEKMQSDKGSIPDRFSAQQFSDYHSELNMSSLELGDSALYFCASSLASDTQYFGPGTRLTVL.